This TCR beta chain was found in a study of technical replicates of blood from four donors. Some clones are missing from TCRdb's copy, which holds only in-frame ones; the method was immunoSEQ multiplex PCR. The table has tens of thousands of clones, 70% to 90% seen once. The CDR3 length is 17 residues. Trimming at V came to 5 bases and at J to 2 bases, leaving 7 bases not matched to a gene. Germline assignment: CDR1 SSHAT and CDR2 FNYEAQ (reference sequence). This TCR was sampled from a human donor in good health. Some clones in this sample may be carry-over from other donors' samples. V and J are TRBV7-7 and TRBJ2-1, with 12 bases lining up with TRBD2. The source material was PBMCs. The CDR3 DNA reads TGTGCCAGCAGCCGAACTAGCGGGAGGATCCCCTACAATGAGCAGTTCTTC. As protein: CASSRTSGRIPYNEQFF.